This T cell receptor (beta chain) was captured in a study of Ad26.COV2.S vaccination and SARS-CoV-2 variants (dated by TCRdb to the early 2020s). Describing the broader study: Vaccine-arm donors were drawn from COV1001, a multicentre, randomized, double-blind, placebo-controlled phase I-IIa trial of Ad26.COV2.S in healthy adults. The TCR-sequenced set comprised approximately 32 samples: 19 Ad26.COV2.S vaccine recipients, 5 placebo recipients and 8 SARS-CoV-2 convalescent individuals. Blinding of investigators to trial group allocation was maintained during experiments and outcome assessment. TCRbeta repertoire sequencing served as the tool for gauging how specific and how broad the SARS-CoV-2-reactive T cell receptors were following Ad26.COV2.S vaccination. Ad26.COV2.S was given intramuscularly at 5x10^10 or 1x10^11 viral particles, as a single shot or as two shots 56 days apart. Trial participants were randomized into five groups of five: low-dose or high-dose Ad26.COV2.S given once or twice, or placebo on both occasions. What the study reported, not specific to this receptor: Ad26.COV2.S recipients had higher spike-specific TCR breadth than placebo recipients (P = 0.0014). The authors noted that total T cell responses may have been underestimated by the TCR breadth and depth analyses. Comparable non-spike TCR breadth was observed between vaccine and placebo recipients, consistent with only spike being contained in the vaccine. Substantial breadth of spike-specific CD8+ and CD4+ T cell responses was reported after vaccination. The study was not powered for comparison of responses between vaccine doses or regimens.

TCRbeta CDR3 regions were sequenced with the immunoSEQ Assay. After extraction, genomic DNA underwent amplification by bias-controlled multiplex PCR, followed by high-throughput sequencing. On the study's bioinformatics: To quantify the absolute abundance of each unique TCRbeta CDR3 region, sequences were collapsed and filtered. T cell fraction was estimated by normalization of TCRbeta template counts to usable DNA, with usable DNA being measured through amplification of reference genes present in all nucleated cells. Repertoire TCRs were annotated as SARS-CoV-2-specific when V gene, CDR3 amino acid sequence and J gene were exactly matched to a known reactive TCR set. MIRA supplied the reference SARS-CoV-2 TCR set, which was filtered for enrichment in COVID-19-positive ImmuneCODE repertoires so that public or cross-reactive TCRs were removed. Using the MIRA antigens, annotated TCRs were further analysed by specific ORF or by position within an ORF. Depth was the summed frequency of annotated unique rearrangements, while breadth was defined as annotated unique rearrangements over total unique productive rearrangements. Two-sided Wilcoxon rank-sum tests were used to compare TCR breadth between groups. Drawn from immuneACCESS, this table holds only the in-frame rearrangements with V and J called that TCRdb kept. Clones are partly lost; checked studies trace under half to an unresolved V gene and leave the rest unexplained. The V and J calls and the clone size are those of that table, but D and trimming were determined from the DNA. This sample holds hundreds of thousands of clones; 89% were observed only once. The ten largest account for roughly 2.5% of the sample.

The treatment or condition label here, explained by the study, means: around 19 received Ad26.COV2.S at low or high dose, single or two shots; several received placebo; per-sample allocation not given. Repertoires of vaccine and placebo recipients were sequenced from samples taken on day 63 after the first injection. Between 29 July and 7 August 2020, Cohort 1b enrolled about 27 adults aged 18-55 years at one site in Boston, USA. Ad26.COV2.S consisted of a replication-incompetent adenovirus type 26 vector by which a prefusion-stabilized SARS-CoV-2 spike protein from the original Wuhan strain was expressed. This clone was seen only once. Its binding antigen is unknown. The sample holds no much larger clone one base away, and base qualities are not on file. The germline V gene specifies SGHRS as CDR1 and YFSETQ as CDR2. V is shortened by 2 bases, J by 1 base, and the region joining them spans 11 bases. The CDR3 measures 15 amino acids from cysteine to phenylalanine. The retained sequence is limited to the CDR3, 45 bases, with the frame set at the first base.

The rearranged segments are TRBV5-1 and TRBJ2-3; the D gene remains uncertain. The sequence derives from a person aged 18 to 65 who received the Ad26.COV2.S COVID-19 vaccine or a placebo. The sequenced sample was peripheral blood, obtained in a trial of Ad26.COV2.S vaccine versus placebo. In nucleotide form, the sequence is TGCGCCAGCAGCTTTTCCGGCCTGGGCACAGATACGCAGTATTTT. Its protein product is CASSFSGLGTDTQYF.